One and the same sample provided the 14 T cell receptor beta chains below, sequenced in a study of identical twins. Each CDR3 protein is one row after TCRdb ran MiXCR on the 5' RACE reads. The sample lists 350,000 or so distinct CDR3 sequences; 10% to 15% were seen once. This sample also appeared in a second study, on yellow fever vaccine responses in identical twins.

Sequencing used CD8+ T cells sorted from blood. Receptors were obtained from a woman in her late teens or twenties in good health.

A few counts support this clonotype. This chain joins TRBV11-2 and TRBJ1-1, with no clear D. V was clipped by 5 bases and J by 0 bases, with 7 bases between them. This CDR3 spans 13 amino acids. CDR1 and CDR2 (germline): SGHAT, FQNNGV. CDR3 nucleotide sequence: TGTGCCAGCAGCCCCGAGGTGAACACTGAAGCTTTCTTT. This sequence encodes CASSPEVNTEAFF.

As DNA, the CDR3 is TGTGCCAGCAGTCTACTAGCGGGAGGGCCCTACAATGAGCAGTTCTTC. Translation: CASSLLAGGPYNEQFF. This chain links TRBV2 with TRBJ2-1, with 13 positions matching TRBD2. Germline CDR1 is SNHLY and CDR2 is FYNNEI. V lost 5 bases and J lost 2; bases outside the gene matches: 3. The CDR3 runs 16 residues.

The rearrangement joins TRBV20-1 to TRBJ2-3; 12 bases fit TRBD2. This CDR3 has 16 residues. Losses at the gene ends were 3 bases for V and 4 bases for J; bases not matched to a gene: 8. Germline lookup yields CDR1 DFQATT and CDR2 SNEGSKA (reference sequence). CDR3 sequence (DNA): TGCAGTGCTAGCCCAGGACTAGCGGGAACCTCAGATACGCAGTATTTT. Protein: CSASPGLAGTSDTQYF.

The chain combines TRBV11-1 with TRBJ2-1, with 10 positions matching TRBD2. Germline CDR1 SGHAT, CDR2 FQDESV (reference sequence). The V and J ends lost 5 bases and 3 bases, in that order; junction bases with no gene match: 19. This CDR3 comprises 20 residues. DNA of the CDR3: TGTGCCAGCAGCGTACAGGGGCGGGGACTAGCGACCTTTTACTACAATGAGCAGTTCTTC. It encodes CASSVQGRGLATFYYNEQFF.

The J gene is TRBJ2-7, the V gene TRBV27; tentatively, D is TRBD1 (5 bases). With 3 bases removed from V and 7 bases from J, the gap between germline ends came to 10 bases. The germline gives CDR1 MNHEY, CDR2 SMNVEV (reference sequence). This CDR3 is built from 12 residues. The CDR3 DNA reads as TGTGCCAGCAGTTTTGCAGGGTCAGAGCAGTACTTC. Encoded protein: CASSFAGSEQYF.

A few counts support this clonotype. The chain is built from TRBV14 and TRBJ2-5; TRBD2 agrees at 12 bases. The CDR3 has 17 residues. Germline CDR1 reads SGHDN; CDR2 reads FVKESK. Trimming cost V 1 base and J 5 bases; bases outside gene matches: 8. The CDR3 DNA reads TGTGCCAGCAGCCAAGTTAAAGGACTAGCGGGATACGAGACCCAGTACTTC. Translated: CASSQVKGLAGYETQYF. Using reference TRBV14 and TRBJ2-5 for the parts outside the CDR3, the full variable domain is EAGVTQFPSHSVIEKGQTVTLRCDPISGHDNLYWYRRVMGKEIKFLLHFVKESKQDESGMPNNRFLAERTGGTYSTLKVQPAELEDSGVYFCASSQVKGLAGYETQYFGPGTRLLVL.

J is TRBJ2-3 and V is TRBV2; 8 nucleotides align to TRBD2. This CDR3 is built from 15 residues. V lost 6 bases, J lost 2 bases, and 7 bases stayed unmatched. Germline V gene sequence: CDR1 SNHLY, CDR2 FYNNEI. The CDR3 loop reads CASSVAGWDTDTQYF. CDR3 DNA: TGTGCCAGCAGCGTAGCGGGATGGGACACAGATACGCAGTATTTT.

The sample holds many counts of this clonotype. The chain carries TRBV10-1 and TRBJ2-3; maybe TRBD2 (5 bases). V was cut by 6 bases and J by 11 bases, with 15 bases left in between. Germline V lookup: CDR1 WNHNN, CDR2 SYGVQD (reference sequence). This CDR3 contains 12 residues. In DNA, the CDR3 is TGCGCCAGCAGGGAGGACCCCGAGGGGCAGTATTTT. Amino acids: CASREDPEGQYF.

This clonotype turned up a few times. V and J are TRBV28 and TRBJ2-7; D gene unclear. The CDR3 contains 13 residues. V dropped 5 bases and J dropped 3 bases, with 11 bases sitting between them. Germline V gives CDR1 MDHEN, CDR2 SYDVKM. The CDR3 spells CASSTQSHYEQYF. The CDR3 region has the DNA TGTGCCAGCAGTACCCAGTCCCACTACGAGCAGTACTTC.

This chain connects TRBV4-1 to TRBJ2-5, with 11 bases fitting TRBD2. Unmatched junction bases numbered 4, after V lost 4 bases and J lost 0 bases. This CDR3 comprises 16 residues. The germline CDR1 and CDR2 sequences are MGHRA and YSYEKL. CDR3 DNA: TGCGCCAGCAGCCGCAGACTAGCGGGGTACCAAGAGACCCAGTACTTC. Translating it yields CASSRRLAGYQETQYF.

The chain has TRBV25-1 and TRBJ2-3; TRBD2 might be the D (6 bases). This CDR3 is built from 15 residues. Deletions cut 6 bases from V and 4 bases from J, with 17 bases between. Germline V lookup: CDR1 MGHDK, CDR2 SYGVNS. Here the CDR3 reads CASRPPGGYPDTQYF. CDR3 bases: TGTGCCAGCAGGCCCCCCGGGGGTTATCCAGATACGCAGTATTTT.

The chain has TRBV2 and TRBJ2-6; maybe TRBD1 (5 bases). Germline assignment: CDR1 SNHLY and CDR2 FYNNEI. Between the trimmed V and J ends, which lost 5 bases and 4 bases, there was a span of 12 bases. This CDR3 region has 15 residues. The CDR3 DNA reads TGTGCCAGCAGTTCCCAACAGGTGGGGGCCAACGTCCTGACTTTC. Residues: CASSSQQVGANVLTF.

The table lists this clonotype with a few counts. J is TRBJ2-5 and V is TRBV9; 9 bases align to TRBD1. This CDR3 comprises 15 residues. V lost 3 bases, J lost 4 bases, and 7 bases stayed unmatched. Germline V gene lookup returns CDR1 SGDLS and CDR2 YYNGEE. CDR3 sequence (DNA): TGTGCCAGCAGCGCTTGGGACAGGGAGGGAGAGACCCAGTACTTC. Residues: CASSAWDREGETQYF. Supplemented by reference TRBV9 and TRBJ2-5, the full variable domain reads DSGVTQTPKHLITATGQRVTLRCSPRSGDLSVYWYQQSLDQGLQFLIQYYNGEERAKGNILERFSAQQFPDLHSELNLSSLELGDSALYFCASSAWDREGETQYFGPGTRLLVL.

This clonotype was recorded many times. The gene calls are TRBV5-1 and TRBJ2-3, with a weak D call TRBD1 (5 bases). The V and J ends lost 6 bases and 0 bases respectively, with 14 bases between them. Per germline, CDR1 SGHRS and CDR2 YFSETQ. The CDR3 extends over 15 amino acids. CDR3 in DNA: TGCGCCAGCACCGACAGAATCGCTAGCACAGATACGCAGTATTTT. It is translated as CASTDRIASTDTQYF. The whole variable domain, filled in from reference TRBV5-1 and TRBJ2-3, reads KAGVTQTPRYLIKTRGQQVTLSCSPISGHRSVSWYQQTPGQGLQFLFEYFSETQRNKGNFPGRFSGRQFSNSRSEMNVSTLELGDSALYLCASTDRIASTDTQYFGPGTRLTVL.